One and the same sample provided the 27 T cell receptor beta chains below, sequenced in a study of graft-versus-host responses after intestinal transplantation. Their target antigens are unknown. Here immunoSEQ multiplex PCR was the method, and the copy in TCRdb shows in-frame clones only, minus some. The profile shows 25,000 or so clones, around 80% of them singletons. The sequencing used unstimulated CD4+ T cells sorted from spleen or lymph node cells, collected before intestinal transplant. All receptors come from a human donor who received an intestinal transplant.

This clone was counted a single time. The chain employs TRBV5-1 and TRBJ2-3; D may correspond to TRBD1 or TRBD2 (6 bases each). Trimming removed 2 bases from V and 2 bases from J, with 12 bases in between. The CDR3 covers 15 residues. Germline assignment: CDR1 SGHRS and CDR2 YFSETQ. CDR3 nucleotide sequence: TGCGCCAGCAGCTTACCGGGGGCTACCACAGATACGCAGTATTTT. Protein product: CASSLPGATTDTQYF. The full variable domain, with the rest looked up from reference TRBV5-1 and TRBJ2-3, is KAGVTQTPRYLIKTRGQQVTLSCSPISGHRSVSWYQQTPGQGLQFLFEYFSETQRNKGNFPGRFSGRQFSNSRSEMNVSTLELGDSALYLCASSLPGATTDTQYFGPGTRLTVL.

The chain joins TRBV14 to TRBJ2-1; D perhaps matches TRBD2 (5 bases). The germline CDR1 and CDR2 sequences are SGHDN and FVKESK. CDR3 length: 14 residues. V shed 4 bases and J shed 9 bases, with 16 bases lying between them. The CDR3 nucleotides read TGTGCCAGCAGCCCGGGGTGGCTGTGGGGTGAGCAGTTCTTC. This gives the protein CASSPGWLWGEQFF.

The chain is built from TRBV4-1 and TRBJ2-3, with 11 bases matching TRBD2. The V and J ends lost 1 base and 6 bases, in that order; junction bases with no gene match: 9. The germline gives CDR1 MGHRA, CDR2 YSYEKL. The CDR3 contains 17 residues. CDR3 nucleotide sequence: TGCGCCAGCAGCCAAGGCGGTAGCGGGAGGGCCGAGGATACGCAGTATTTT. It is translated as CASSQGGSGRAEDTQYF.

This chain uses TRBV30 with TRBJ2-7; 9 bases align to TRBD1. The V and J ends lost 4 bases and 4 bases, in that order; junction bases with no gene match: 2. The CDR3 covers 12 residues. Germline V CDR1 and CDR2: GTSNPN, SVGIG (reference sequence). CDR3 loop: CAWKDRGYEQYF. The CDR3 DNA sequence: TGTGCCTGGAAGGACAGGGGTTACGAGCAGTACTTC.

This sequence joins TRBV28 and TRBJ2-3, with unresolved D. Deletions cut 5 bases from V and 1 base from J, with 7 bases between. CDR1 and CDR2 (germline): MDHEN, SYDVKM. The CDR3 contains 13 residues. Here the CDR3 reads CASSLAGTDTQYF. The DNA for the CDR3 is TGTGCCAGCAGTCTCGCGGGCACAGATACGCAGTATTTT.

The V call is TRBV6-1, the J call TRBJ1-2; 10 positions agree with TRBD1. This CDR3 has 14 amino acids. V lost 6 bases to trimming and J lost 2 bases; unmatched junction nucleotides: 3. Germline values: CDR1 MNHNS, CDR2 SASEGT. The CDR3 spells CASSSDRGNYGYTF. The CDR3 DNA sequence: TGTGCCAGCAGCTCGGACAGGGGGAACTATGGCTACACCTTC.

CDR3 sequence: CASSLTGGPPTDTQYF. CDR3 bases: TGTGCCAGCAGCTTGACGGGAGGCCCTCCCACAGATACGCAGTATTTT. The genes are TRBV11-3 and TRBJ2-3; 7 bases are shared with TRBD2. The CDR3 has 16 residues. Germline V CDR1 and CDR2: SGHNT, YENEEA. V shed 3 bases and J 2 bases; nucleotides not matched to a gene: 8.

The chain carries TRBV4-1 and TRBJ1-1; possibly TRBD1 for D (6 bases). Germline V gene sequence: CDR1 MGHRA, CDR2 YSYEKL. Trimming pared 3 bases from V and 4 bases from J, leaving 21 bases between. This CDR3 comprises 17 residues. The CDR3 nucleotides read TGCGCCAGCAGCCACCGAAAAGGGGGAGAGGGAACCACTGAAGCTTTCTTT. Translating it yields CASSHRKGGEGTTEAFF.

The chain carries TRBV9 and TRBJ2-1; 9 bases align to TRBD2. The J segment lost 7 bases and the V segment lost 0 bases, leaving 8 bases of the junction unmatched. Germline V gene sequence: CDR1 SGDLS, CDR2 YYNGEE. The CDR3 loop spans 16 amino acids. Here the CDR3 reads CASSVGAGGPDNEQFF. CDR3 in DNA: TGTGCCAGCAGCGTAGGTGCGGGAGGGCCAGATAATGAGCAGTTCTTC.

This chain uses TRBV7-6 with TRBJ2-1; D perhaps matches TRBD2 (5 bases). The CDR3 covers 15 residues. Germline V gene data show CDR1 as SGHVS and CDR2 as FNYEAQ. Trimming took off 3 bases at V and 5 bases at J, with 14 bases between the two ends. CDR3 amino acids: CASSFTSNADNEQFF. CDR3 sequence (DNA): TGTGCCAGCAGCTTCACTAGTAATGCTGACAATGAGCAGTTCTTC.

The chain recombines TRBV5-1 with TRBJ1-1; unclear D gene. Trimming removed 0 bases from V and 14 bases from J, with 17 bases in between. The CDR3 runs to 13 residues. CDR1 SGHRS and CDR2 YFSETQ come from the germline V gene. CDR3 region: CASSLDGRRVGFF. The CDR3 nucleotides are TGCGCCAGCAGCTTGGATGGGAGGAGGGTGGGGTTCTTT. The variable domain in full, completed from reference TRBV5-1 and TRBJ1-1, reads KAGVTQTPRYLIKTRGQQVTLSCSPISGHRSVSWYQQTPGQGLQFLFEYFSETQRNKGNFPGRFSGRQFSNSRSEMNVSTLELGDSALYLCASSLDGRRVGFFGQGTRLTVV.

The chain combines TRBV7-9 with TRBJ2-7; possibly TRBD2 for D (5 bases). This CDR3 contains 15 residues. Germline loops: CDR1 SEHNR, CDR2 FQNEAQ (reference sequence). V lost 5 bases and J lost 3, with 17 bases in between. CDR3 sequence reads: CASSPHPAAGYEQYF. CDR3 DNA sequence: TGTGCCAGCAGCCCGCACCCAGCGGCCGGCTACGAGCAGTACTTC.

The rearrangement links TRBV6-1 to TRBJ1-2, with no clear D. Trimming cost V 4 bases and J 5 bases, with 11 bases left between them. The CDR3 loop spans 13 amino acids. Germline V lookup: CDR1 MNHNS, CDR2 SASEGT. Written as DNA, the CDR3 is TGTGCCAGCAGTGCTGCCAGAGATTATGGCTACACCTTC. The encoded protein is CASSAARDYGYTF.

This sequence joins TRBV5-1 and TRBJ1-1; D unresolved. The CDR3 is made up of 13 amino acids. Looked up from germline, CDR1 is SGHRS and CDR2 is YFSETQ. The V gene lost 6 bases and the J gene lost 0 bases, with 9 bases spanning the gap. The CDR3 protein is CASKVQMNTEAFF. DNA for the CDR3: TGCGCCAGCAAAGTCCAGATGAACACTGAAGCTTTCTTT.

The count of this clone is one. The chain links TRBV15 to TRBJ1-1, with 7 bases matching TRBD1. With 1 base clipped from V and 0 bases from J, the junction kept 2 bases outside the gene matches. The CDR3 loop spans 15 amino acids. In germline, CDR1 is LNHNV, CDR2 YYDKDF (reference sequence). The CDR3 DNA reads as TGTGCCACCAGCAGAGGACAGGGTTTGAACACTGAAGCTTTCTTT. This encodes CATSRGQGLNTEAFF. Variable domain in full (rest from reference TRBV15 and TRBJ1-1): DAMVIQNPRYQVTQFGKPVTLSCSQTLNHNVMYWYQQKSSQAPKLLFHYYDKDFNNEADTPDNFQSRRPNTSFCFLDIRSPGLGDTAMYLCATSRGQGLNTEAFFGQGTRLTVV.

The V call is TRBV27, the J call TRBJ2-2; 12 bases line up with TRBD2. There are 15 residues in the CDR3. CDR1 is MNHEY and CDR2 is SMNVEV in the germline V gene (reference sequence). The ends lost 2 bases at V and 7 bases at J; junction bases unmatched: 2. Written as DNA, the CDR3 is TGTGCCAGCAGTTTACTAGCGGGAGGGTACGGGGAGCTGTTTTTT. Translation: CASSLLAGGYGELFF.

The CDR3 DNA follows: TGCGCCAGCAGTCAATCTCCCTTCGTAGCGGGCGAATCGCCCCAAGAGACCCAGTACTTC. It specifies CASSQSPFVAGESPQETQYF. The rearrangement links TRBV23-1 to TRBJ2-5, with 7 bases aligning to TRBD2. TRBV23-1 is marked as an open reading frame, function uncertain. After removal of 0 bases from V and 1 base from J, the junction contained 17 bases not matched to a gene. This CDR3 is built from 20 residues.

The rearrangement joins TRBV27 to TRBJ1-1; D gene ambiguous. The CDR3 runs 13 residues. Germline V CDR1 and CDR2: MNHEY, SMNVEV (reference sequence). Between the trimmed V and J ends, which lost 4 bases and 1 base, there was a span of 7 bases. The CDR3 sequence: CASSSTENTEAFF. DNA for the CDR3: TGTGCCAGCAGTTCCACAGAGAACACTGAAGCTTTCTTT.

This clone was seen only a few times. The CDR3 DNA is TGCGCCAGCAGCCAAGGGATCTTAAGGGTACGATACGAGCAGTACTTC. Protein: CASSQGILRVRYEQYF. V and J are TRBV4-1 and TRBJ2-7; D is unclear. This CDR3 spans 16 amino acids. V was clipped by 1 base and J by 4 bases, with 17 bases between them. Germline assignment: CDR1 MGHRA and CDR2 YSYEKL.

V and J are TRBV28 and TRBJ1-1; 11 bases are shared with TRBD1. The V and J ends lost 8 bases and 4 bases, in that order; junction bases with no gene match: 9. The CDR3 contains 15 residues. Germline V gene sequence: CDR1 MDHEN, CDR2 SYDVKM. CDR3 in DNA: TGTGCCAGCCATGGGGCCGGGACAGGGGGCACTGAAGCTTTCTTT. Translation gives CASHGAGTGGTEAFF.

The chain combines TRBV5-6 with TRBJ2-5; TRBD2 matches 7 bases. V gave up 4 bases and J gave up 1 base; unmatched junction bases: 4. From germline, CDR1 is SGHDT and CDR2 YYEEEE. This CDR3 contains 14 residues. CDR3 in amino acids: CASSPGLPQETQYF. The CDR3 DNA follows: TGTGCCAGCAGCCCGGGACTACCCCAAGAGACCCAGTACTTC.

Here the CDR3 DNA reads TGCGCCAGCAGTGAGGGACAGGGGGCTTACGAGCAGTACTTC. It encodes CASSEGQGAYEQYF. This chain joins TRBV10-1 and TRBJ2-7; 11 bases align to TRBD1. From germline, CDR1 is WNHNN and CDR2 SYGVQD (reference sequence). V trimming: 2 bases; J trimming: 4 bases; junction bases outside the gene matches: 1. CDR3 length equals 14 residues.

The chain employs TRBV5-1 and TRBJ2-7, with D hard to call. Germline CDR1 SGHRS, CDR2 YFSETQ. V shed 1 base and J shed 3 bases, with 8 bases lying between them. The CDR3 has 13 amino acids. CDR3 protein: CASSLRIGYEQYF. DNA for the CDR3: TGCGCCAGCAGCTTGAGGATAGGCTACGAGCAGTACTTC.

The chain carries TRBV27 and TRBJ2-2, with a possible D match to TRBD1 (6 bases). Germline lookup yields CDR1 MNHEY and CDR2 SMNVEV (reference sequence). The CDR3 consists of 12 residues. V gave up 6 bases and J gave up 6 bases, with 8 bases separating them. The CDR3 nucleotides read TGTGCCAGCAGGAAGGGGGCCGGGGAGCTGTTTTTT. As protein: CASRKGAGELFF.

The chain uses TRBV6-1 and TRBJ1-5, with 8 nucleotides matching TRBD1. The CDR3 consists of 14 residues. Germline V gene sequence: CDR1 MNHNS, CDR2 SASEGT. V was clipped by 6 bases and J by 5 bases; unmatched bases: 6. CDR3 DNA sequence: TGTGCCAGCAGAAGGGACAGGACTTATCAGCCCCAGCATTTT. Amino acid sequence: CASRRDRTYQPQHF.

This clone was counted once. This chain joins TRBV6-6 and TRBJ2-1; D is unclear. Looked up from germline, CDR1 is MNHNY and CDR2 is SVGAGI (reference sequence). The CDR3 is 11 amino acids. V lost 5 bases to trimming and J lost 8 bases, with 7 bases between them. The CDR3 sequence is CASSPFDEQFF. DNA of the CDR3: TGTGCCAGCAGTCCCTTCGATGAGCAGTTCTTC.

V and J are TRBV28 and TRBJ2-1; possible D gene TRBD2, 6 bases. Trimming left V 2 bases short and J 3 bases short, with 11 bases between. The CDR3 consists of 15 residues. CDR1 MDHEN and CDR2 SYDVKM come from the germline V gene. The CDR3 spells CASSLAGNIYNEQFF. As DNA, the CDR3 is TGTGCCAGCAGTTTAGCGGGAAATATCTACAATGAGCAGTTCTTC.